This TCR beta chain originates from a study of response to subunit inactivated influenza vaccine. From germline, CDR1 is SGDLS and CDR2 YYNGEE. V lost 0 bases and J lost 5, with 12 bases in between. The CDR3 spans 15 residues. The table lists this clonotype with many counts. TCRdb redid the calling of the RT-PCR reads with MiXCR, one entry per CDR3 protein. The table records about 620,000 distinct CDR3 sequences, approximately 12% of them present only once. This chain joins TRBV9 and TRBJ2-1; tentative D call: TRBD2 (5 bases). The sequences come from PBMCs from blood, collected on the day of vaccination. The receptor was isolated from a man aged 50 to 60 who received an inactivated influenza vaccine. The DNA for the CDR3 is TGTGCCAGCAGCGTAGGGGGTACTAGGCACAATGAGCAGTTCTTC. As protein: CASSVGGTRHNEQFF.